A single TCR beta chain is shown here with its context. Its antigen is undetermined. Primers included in the PCR were 60 Vbeta and 13 Jbeta primers. The assay was immunoSEQ multiplex PCR, and TCRdb's table has in-frame clones only and misses some. The sample holds 85,000 to 130,000 clones, roughly 9.1% seen once. CDR3 length: 14 residues. Trimming cost V 3 bases and J 0 bases, with 8 bases left between them. Germline V gene data show CDR1 as MDHEN and CDR2 as SYDVKM. The data originate from a study of cytomegalovirus exposure and HLA in healthy donors. General study points: It was reportedly the case that the classifier diagnosed cytomegalovirus status with high specificity and sensitivity. HLA allele associations emerged for roughly 16,000 TCR beta sequences in a later analysis, at 0.05 false discovery rate.

The sample taken for sequencing was PBMCs. This chain connects TRBV28 to TRBJ2-5; no clear D. The sequence came from a man aged 40-49 years in good health and CMV-seropositive. CDR3 bases: TGTGCCAGCAGTTTGGCAGGAAACCAAGAGACCCAGTACTTC. It translates to CASSLAGNQETQYF.